Shown below are 28 T cell receptor beta chains from a single sample sequenced in a study of regulatory T cells in long-lasting Graves disease. According to the study, TCR beta libraries were built with iRepertoire HTBI primers and CDR3-region Arm-PCR. Each CDR3 protein gets one entry after TCRdb re-called the multiplex PCR reads with MiXCR. The table includes roughly 350,000 distinct CDR3 sequences, over 15% detected once. Sample time point: newly diagnosed GD, antithyroid drugs for less than 3 months. Construction of the TCR library relied on RNA isolated from PBMCs. These data are also associated with another study on T cells in Graves' hyperthyroidism and ophthalmopathy.

The sample consisted of peripheral blood mononuclear cells (PBMCs), taken at new diagnosis, from a patient treated with antithyroid drugs. These receptors all stem from a man aged 35 to 55 with Graves disease.

This clonotype was found many times. The chain uses TRBV28 and TRBJ2-5; D gene uncertain. Germline V gives CDR1 MDHEN, CDR2 SYDVKM. This CDR3 contains 13 residues. V was shortened by 1 base and J by 2 bases, with 5 bases between the two germline ends. The CDR3 loop reads CASSLYQQETQYF. Written as DNA, the CDR3 is TGTGCCAGCAGTTTATACCAGCAAGAGACCCAGTACTTC.

As DNA, the CDR3 is TGTGCCAGCAGCAAGACGGACTTTTCAGATACGCAGTATTTT. Its protein product is CASSKTDFSDTQYF. The chain is built from TRBV11-2 and TRBJ2-3; possibly TRBD2 for D (5 bases). Germline CDR1 reads SGHAT; CDR2 reads FQNNGV. Trimming took 5 bases from V and 4 from J, leaving 13 bases between them. There are 14 residues in the CDR3. The entire variable domain, with the rest obtained from reference TRBV11-2 and TRBJ2-3, is as follows: EAGVAQSPRYKIIEKRQSVAFWCNPISGHATLYWYQQILGQGPKLLIQFQNNGVVDDSQLPKDRFSAERLKGVDSTLKIQPAKLEDSAVYLCASSKTDFSDTQYFGPGTRLTVL.

This clonotype was found many times. The V and J genes are TRBV5-5 and TRBJ1-1; tentative D call: TRBD1 (5 bases). Germline CDR1 is SGHKS and CDR2 is YYEKEE (reference sequence). The CDR3 is 16 residues long. The V end lost 4 bases, the J end lost 5 bases, and 21 bases lay between the germline ends. CDR3 loop: CASSPPLIRVRTEAFF. CDR3 bases: TGTGCCAGCAGCCCCCCGTTGATCAGGGTAAGGACTGAAGCTTTCTTT. The full variable domain, rest sourced from reference TRBV5-5 and TRBJ1-1, is DAGVTQSPTHLIKTRGQQVTLRCSPISGHKSVSWYQQVLGQGPQFIFQYYEKEERGRGNFPDRFSARQFPNYSSELNVNALLLGDSALYLCASSPPLIRVRTEAFFGQGTRLTVV.

This clonotype was observed many times. Here the CDR3 DNA reads TGTGCCAGCAGTTTCGAGGGGGTAGCTGGGGCCAACGTCCTGACTTTC. Encoded protein: CASSFEGVAGANVLTF. The chain combines TRBV12-3 or TRBV12-4 with TRBJ2-6, with D maybe TRBD1 (6 bases). Trimming cost V 3 bases and J 2 bases, with 11 bases left between them. This CDR3 contains 16 residues.

At least ten counts were recorded for this clonotype. The CDR3 coding sequence is TGTGCCAGCAGCTCGTCGGTCGGGGAGACCCAGTACTTC. It yields the protein CASSSSVGETQYF. The chain couples TRBV11-2 to TRBJ2-5; D not resolved. Germline CDR1 SGHAT, CDR2 FQNNGV. Trimming stripped 4 bases from V and 5 bases from J, with 11 bases between. The CDR3 consists of 13 residues.

This clonotype showed up many times. The chain recombines TRBV30 with TRBJ2-7; D is possibly TRBD2 (6 bases). Germline CDR1 GTSNPN, CDR2 SVGIG (reference sequence). The CDR3 consists of 13 residues. Trimming stripped 4 bases from V and 0 bases from J, with 10 bases between. CDR3 amino acids: CAWIGGNSYEQYF. CDR3 sequence (DNA): TGTGCCTGGATCGGCGGGAACTCCTACGAGCAGTACTTC. Full variable domain (outside the CDR3, taken from reference TRBV30 and TRBJ2-7): SQTIHQWPATLVQPVGSPLSLECTVEGTSNPNLYWYRQAAGRGLQLLFYSVGIGQISSEVPQNLSASRPQDRQFILSSKKLLLSDSGFYLCAWIGGNSYEQYFGPGTRLTVT.

This chain links TRBV9 with TRBJ2-3; 8 bases align to TRBD1. Germline loops: CDR1 SGDLS, CDR2 YYNGEE. Trimming took 3 bases from V and 6 from J; bases not matched to a gene: 9. This CDR3 has 15 residues. In DNA, the CDR3 is TGTGCCAGCAGCGCACGGGAGACAGGGGTGGATACGCAGTATTTT. This codes for CASSARETGVDTQYF.

The chain links TRBV7-9 to TRBJ2-2; the D is unclear. CDR1 and CDR2 from the germline V gene are SEHNR and FQNEAQ (reference sequence). CDR3 length: 13 residues. V lost 2 bases to trimming and J lost 8 bases, with 9 bases between them. CDR3 in DNA: TGTGCCAGCAGCTTATACGCCAGAGGGGAGCTGTTTTTT. This gives the protein CASSLYARGELFF. The variable domain in full, with the rest retrieved from reference TRBV7-9 and TRBJ2-2, is DTGVSQNPRHKITKRGQNVTFRCDPISEHNRLYWYRQTLGQGPEFLTYFQNEAQLEKSRLLSDRFSAERPKGSFSTLEIQRTEQGDSAMYLCASSLYARGELFFGEGSRLTVL.

There are many counts of this clonotype. The chain employs TRBV29-1 and TRBJ2-1, with TRBD1 matching 8 bases. From germline, CDR1 is SQVTM and CDR2 ANQGSEA. The J segment lost 6 bases and the V segment lost 4 bases, leaving 5 bases of the junction unmatched. This CDR3 is 13 amino acids long. The CDR3 reads CSVASTGANEQFF. Here the CDR3 DNA reads TGCAGCGTTGCCTCGACAGGGGCCAATGAGCAGTTCTTC.

Regarding this clonotype: This may come from a read error, since a much larger clone is one base off. The rearrangement links TRBV19 to TRBJ1-5; 12 bases are a match to TRBD1. V gave up 4 bases and J gave up 5 bases; unmatched junction bases: 9. Germline V gene lookup returns CDR1 LNHDA and CDR2 SQIVND (reference sequence). This CDR3 has 17 residues. CDR3 region: CASSTSPGQGAYQPQHF. The CDR3 bases are TGTGCCAGTAGTACTTCCCCGGGACAGGGGGCTTATCAGCCCCAGCATTTT.

This clonotype was counted only a few times. The chain employs TRBV12-3 or TRBV12-4 and TRBJ2-7; no clear D gene. The germline V and J ends were trimmed by 6 bases and 6 bases, with 12 bases remaining between them. The CDR3 totals 12 residues. CDR3 sequence reads: CASSLTPTEQYF. DNA for the CDR3: TGTGCCAGCAGCCTGACCCCCACCGAGCAGTACTTC.

This clonotype showed up just a few times. The chain carries TRBV7-9 and TRBJ2-5; perhaps D is TRBD1 or TRBD2 (6 bases each). Germline CDR1 SEHNR, CDR2 FQNEAQ (reference sequence). V lost 0 bases and J 5 bases, leaving 13 bases between the germline ends. There are 15 residues in the CDR3. The CDR3 sequence: CASSLAGGSGETQYF. CDR3 DNA: TGTGCCAGCAGCTTAGCTGGGGGCAGCGGGGAGACCCAGTACTTC.

This clonotype was picked up many times. The rearrangement uses TRBV11-3 and TRBJ2-1; D is possibly TRBD1 (6 bases). V dropped 5 bases and J dropped 6 bases, with 26 bases sitting between them. Germline CDR1 and CDR2: SGHNT and YENEEA. The CDR3 has 18 residues. The CDR3 sequence is CASSPGQLQGVGSNEQFF. Written as DNA, the CDR3 is TGTGCCAGCAGCCCCGGGCAGCTACAGGGTGTCGGATCCAATGAGCAGTTCTTC.

This clonotype came up many times. This chain uses TRBV7-9 with TRBJ2-3; 8 bases agree with TRBD2. Trimming at V came to 1 base and at J to 2 bases, leaving 5 bases not matched to a gene. The germline CDR1 and CDR2 sequences are SEHNR and FQNEAQ (reference sequence). The CDR3 runs to 16 residues. CDR3 region: CASSLGAGVNTDTQYF. In nucleotides, the CDR3 is TGTGCCAGCAGCTTAGGAGCGGGGGTAAACACAGATACGCAGTATTTT.

The sample holds many counts of this clonotype. The chain has TRBV20-1 and TRBJ2-5, with a weak D call TRBD2 (6 bases). CDR3 size: 11 residues. Germline V gene lookup returns CDR1 DFQATT and CDR2 SNEGSKA (reference sequence). The germline V and J ends were trimmed by 4 bases and 4 bases, with 7 bases remaining between them. This chain's CDR3 is CSATGVETQYF. The CDR3 DNA follows: TGCAGTGCTACGGGGGTAGAGACCCAGTACTTC.

V usage is TRBV24-1 and J usage is TRBJ2-7; D unresolved. V lost 3 bases and J 0 bases, leaving 5 bases between the germline ends. CDR3 length: 13 residues. Germline V gene sequence: CDR1 KGHDR, CDR2 SFDVKD. Here the CDR3 DNA reads TGTGCCACCAGTGATAAGGTCTCCTACGAGCAGTACTTC. This translates into CATSDKVSYEQYF.

This clonotype appeared many times. The rearrangement links TRBV7-2 to TRBJ2-7, with TRBD2 matching 10 bases. With V trimmed by 2 bases and J by 3 bases, 4 bases remained unmatched. This CDR3 has 15 amino acids. Germline CDR1 reads SGHTA; CDR2 reads FQGNSA. The CDR3 sequence is CASSLRLAGDYEQYF. Written as DNA, the CDR3 is TGTGCCAGCAGCTTAAGGCTAGCGGGGGACTACGAGCAGTACTTC.

The rearrangement uses TRBV19 and TRBJ2-5; 7 bases are a match to TRBD1. V gave up 4 bases and J gave up 4 bases; unmatched junction bases: 6. The CDR3 length is 14 residues. Germline loops: CDR1 LNHDA, CDR2 SQIVND (reference sequence). The CDR3 spells CASSKRTGGETQYF. For the CDR3, the DNA is TGTGCCAGTAGTAAACGGACAGGAGGAGAGACCCAGTACTTC.

V usage is TRBV12-3 or TRBV12-4 and J usage is TRBJ1-1; possible D gene TRBD1, 6 bases. V was clipped by 1 base and J by 6 bases, with 9 bases between them. This CDR3 region has 13 residues. The CDR3 region has the DNA TGTGCCAGCAGTTTAGGATCAGGGGCTGAAGCTTTCTTT. Translated: CASSLGSGAEAFF.

The CDR3 loop reads CASSPTTGALSGANVLTF. In DNA form, the CDR3 reads TGTGCCAGCTCACCCACCACAGGGGCTCTATCTGGGGCCAACGTCCTGACTTTC. V is TRBV18 and J is TRBJ2-6; TRBD1 matches at 7 bases. CDR1 and CDR2 from the germline V gene are KGHSH and LQKENI. There are 18 residues in the CDR3. J was trimmed by 1 base and V by 3 bases; bases with no gene match: 9.

This clonotype was counted only a few times. This chain uses TRBV20-1 with TRBJ1-4; D unclear. V gave up 1 base and J gave up 0 bases, with 6 bases separating them. CDR3 length: 14 amino acids. The germline CDR1 and CDR2 sequences are DFQATT and SNEGSKA (reference sequence). This chain's CDR3 is CSARGFPTNEKLFF. As DNA, the CDR3 is TGCAGTGCTAGAGGGTTCCCAACTAATGAAAAACTGTTTTTT.

In its sample, this clonotype was seen many times. The chain couples TRBV6-5 to TRBJ1-1; D is uncertain. Looked up from germline, CDR1 is MNHEY and CDR2 is SVGAGI. Trimming removed 0 bases from V and 1 base from J, with 9 bases in between. CDR3 length: 15 amino acids. In DNA, the CDR3 is TGTGCCAGCAGTTACTCCTCTCTCTGGAACACTGAAGCTTTCTTT. It specifies CASSYSSLWNTEAFF.

This clonotype has a handful of counts. The V and J genes are TRBV19 and TRBJ2-1; 12 nucleotides match TRBD2. The CDR3 is 19 amino acids. Germline CDR1 and CDR2: LNHDA and SQIVND (reference sequence). Trimming cost V 3 bases and J 1 base; bases outside gene matches: 10. CDR3 nucleotide sequence: TGTGCCAGTAGTATTATGAAACTAGCGGGAGGTACTTCCTACAATGAGCAGTTCTTC. Translation: CASSIMKLAGGTSYNEQFF.

This clonotype was seen at least ten times. As DNA, the CDR3 is TGTGCCAGCAGTGAATACGTCTACCAATACGAGCAGTACTTC. Residues: CASSEYVYQYEQYF. This chain uses TRBV6-1 with TRBJ2-7; D is undetermined. Between the trimmed V and J ends, which lost 2 bases and 4 bases, there was a span of 12 bases. Germline assignment: CDR1 MNHNS and CDR2 SASEGT. This CDR3 contains 14 residues.

This clonotype has a count of ten or more. The gene calls are TRBV5-1 and TRBJ2-3, with D unresolved. This CDR3 region has 15 residues. Germline values: CDR1 SGHRS, CDR2 YFSETQ. V was cut by 3 bases and J by 1 base, with 12 bases left in between. CDR3 amino acids: CASSSTALGTDTQYF. For the CDR3, the DNA is TGCGCCAGCAGCTCGACGGCCTTAGGCACAGATACGCAGTATTTT.

This clonotype was counted many times. The rearrangement links TRBV5-1 to TRBJ2-1, with 7 bases aligning to TRBD2. V dropped 7 bases and J dropped 6; count of bases not matched to a gene: 10. From germline, CDR1 is SGHRS and CDR2 YFSETQ. The CDR3 totals 14 residues. The CDR3 region is CASRGTSDLNEQFF. DNA for the CDR3: TGCGCCAGCCGCGGAACTAGCGACCTCAATGAGCAGTTCTTC.

This clonotype occurred a few times. The CDR3 sequence: CASSQDEAVWGHPFHSYEQYF. DNA of the CDR3: TGCGCCAGCAGCCAAGATGAGGCAGTTTGGGGACACCCATTTCACTCCTACGAGCAGTACTTC. The chain uses TRBV4-3 and TRBJ2-7; D is possibly TRBD1 (6 bases). The V end lost 0 bases, the J end lost 0 bases, and 27 bases lay between the germline ends. Per germline, CDR1 LGHNA and CDR2 YSLEER. This CDR3 spans 21 amino acids.

The rearrangement uses TRBV7-2 and TRBJ1-1; D gene unclear. The V and J ends lost 5 bases and 0 bases respectively, with 13 bases between them. CDR1 is SGHTA, CDR2 FQGNSA, per germline. This CDR3 is 15 amino acids long. In DNA, the CDR3 is TGTGCCAGCAGCCCAGCGCAGGCCTTGAACACTGAAGCTTTCTTT. As protein: CASSPAQALNTEAFF.